This paragraph reports one T cell receptor beta chain. The CDR3 runs 13 residues. CDR1 SQVTM and CDR2 ANQGSEA come from the germline V gene. The V segment lost 8 bases and the J segment 2 bases; nucleotides outside the gene matches: 5. This specimen belongs to a study of CD8+ T cells in alopecia areata. cDNA reverse transcribed from extracted RNA served as the sequencing template. The protocol was immunoSEQ multiplex PCR, while the TCRdb copy is restricted to in-frame clones and leaves out a portion. The table lists some 200,000 clones, 59% of them singletons. The material sequenced was CD4+ T cells sorted from blood, taken at week 0. This sequence was found in a human donor with alopecia areata. This chain links TRBV29-1 with TRBJ2-5; 10 bases align to TRBD2. As DNA, the CDR3 is TGCAGCATTAGCGGGGGGAATCAAGAGACCCAGTACTTC. Translation gives CSISGGNQETQYF.